A selection of T cell receptor beta chains follows, all from one sample in a study of blood T cell repertoires in COVID-19. Here immunoSEQ multiplex PCR was the method, and the copy in TCRdb shows in-frame clones only, minus some. Counted here are 150,000 to 200,000 clones, over 70% occurring once; the ten biggest clones make up 13%. Sequenced sample: PBMCs or T cells enriched from blood (not recorded which). Receptors were obtained from a woman in her sixties who had recovered from COVID-19. CDR3s include the opening cysteine and the closing phenylalanine or tryptophan. D genes are given only for firm matches. Clone size, where shown, is once, few, many, or a class for clones that have expanded.

D: NA; V: TRBV5-1; size: NA; J: TRBJ1-3; DNA: TGCGCCAGCAGCCCCGGTATCTTCTCTGGAAACACCATATATTTT; CDR3: CASSPGIFSGNTIYF
D: TRBD1; V: TRBV28; size: NA; J: TRBJ2-2; DNA: TGTGCCAGCAGTCCTGGACAGGGGGCGGGCGGGGAGCTGTTTTTT; CDR3: CASSPGQGAGGELFF
D: TRBD1; V: TRBV5-1; size: NA; J: TRBJ1-5; DNA: TGCGCCAGCAGCATAGGACAGGGGCGCAATCAGCCCCAGCATTTT; CDR3: CASSIGQGRNQPQHF
D: TRBD2; V: TRBV19; size: NA; J: TRBJ2-2; DNA: TGTGCCAGTAGCCAGGGGGTAGCGGGAGCCACCGGGGAGCTGTTTTTT; CDR3: CASSQGVAGATGELFF
D: NA; V: TRBV24-1; size: NA; J: TRBJ1-2; DNA: TGTGCCACCAGTGCCTCAGGGGAGCCCGGCAACTATGGCTACACCTTC; CDR3: CATSASGEPGNYGYTF
D: TRBD2; V: TRBV10-2; size: NA; J: TRBJ2-7; DNA: TGCGCCAGCGGGCGGGAGGGGCTCTCCGAGCAGTACTTC; CDR3: CASGREGLSEQYF
D: TRBD2; V: TRBV9; size: NA; J: TRBJ2-1; DNA: TGTGCCCGCAGCGTAGTCAGCGGGGGGGGTTTAAATGAGCAGTTCTTC; CDR3: CARSVVSGGGLNEQFF
D: NA; V: TRBV6-5; size: NA; J: TRBJ2-6; DNA: TGTGCCAGCCGACAGTTTATCTCTGGGGCCAACGTCCTGACTTTC; CDR3: CASRQFISGANVLTF
D: TRBD2; V: TRBV10-3; size: NA; J: TRBJ2-1; DNA: TGTGCCATCAGCCAAGGACTAGCGGGGAACAATGAGCAGTTCTTC; CDR3: CAISQGLAGNNEQFF
D: NA; V: TRBV28; size: NA; J: TRBJ2-7; DNA: TGTGCCAGCAGGTCCGGGATTACCTACGAGCAGTACTTC; CDR3: CASRSGITYEQYF
D: TRBD2; V: TRBV6-5; size: NA; J: TRBJ2-1; DNA: TGTGCCAGCAGCAGGACTAGCGGGAGTCAAGATGAGCAGTTCTTC; CDR3: CASSRTSGSQDEQFF
D: TRBD1; V: TRBV10-3; size: NA; J: TRBJ1-2; DNA: TGTGCCATCAGCATACAGGGGGCGGCCTATGGCTACACCTTC; CDR3: CAISIQGAAYGYTF
D: TRBD2; V: TRBV10-3; size: once; J: TRBJ2-2; DNA: TGTGCCATCAGGCGGGGGGAGTTGAACACCGGGGAGCTGTTTTTT; CDR3: CAIRRGELNTGELFF
D: TRBD2; V: TRBV6-5; size: NA; J: TRBJ2-7; DNA: TGTGCCAGCAGGGGGACTGAGCGGGAGGACGAGCAGTACTTC; CDR3: CASRGTEREDEQYF
D: NA; V: TRBV4-1; size: few; J: TRBJ1-1; DNA: TGCGCCAGCAGCCAACCCAACAGGGTTGGTGAAGCTTTCTTT; CDR3: CASSQPNRVGEAFF
D: TRBD1; V: TRBV3-1/TRBV3-2; size: NA; J: TRBJ1-1; DNA: TGTGCCAGCAGCCAAAATGGACAGGGGACTTGGGCCACTGAAGCTTTCTTT; CDR3: CASSQNGQGTWATEAFF
D: TRBD2; V: TRBV27; size: NA; J: TRBJ2-7; DNA: TGTGCCAGCAGTTTAACTTTTGGCGGGAGTATCTACGAGCAGTACTTC; CDR3: CASSLTFGGSIYEQYF
D: TRBD2; V: TRBV6-5; size: once; J: TRBJ2-7; DNA: TGTGCCAGCAGCCTCAGCGGGGGGTCCTACGAGCAGTACTTC; CDR3: CASSLSGGSYEQYF
D: TRBD2; V: TRBV5-1; size: NA; J: TRBJ2-1; DNA: TGCGCCAGCAGCCAGGCTCTAGCGGGGGTAAACAATGAGCAGTTCTTC; CDR3: CASSQALAGVNNEQFF
D: NA; V: TRBV5-5; size: once; J: TRBJ1-6; DNA: TGTGCCAGCAGCTTGGCGGGGGGGGGAGGTAATTCACCCCTCCACTTT; CDR3: CASSLAGGGGNSPLHF
D: NA; V: TRBV30; size: NA; J: TRBJ2-7; DNA: TGTGCCTGGAGTCCATCGACAGTCTCCCCCTACGAGCAGTACTTC; CDR3: CAWSPSTVSPYEQYF
D: TRBD2; V: TRBV7-8; size: once; J: TRBJ2-2; DNA: TGTGCCAGCAGCCCCCGGGGTGCGGGGGGTACCACCGGGGAGCTGTTTTTT; CDR3: CASSPRGAGGTTGELFF
D: NA; V: TRBV3-1/TRBV3-2; size: NA; J: TRBJ1-1; DNA: TGTGCCAGCAGCCAAGACAGGTTGAACACTGAAGCTTTCTTT; CDR3: CASSQDRLNTEAFF
D: NA; V: TRBV28; size: NA; J: TRBJ2-7; DNA: TGTGCCAGCAGCCAACAGTCTATTCGTACCTACGAGCAGTACTTC; CDR3: CASSQQSIRTYEQYF
D: NA; V: TRBV28; size: NA; J: TRBJ1-5; DNA: TGTGCCAGCAGCCTAGGCAATCAGCCCCAGCATTTT; CDR3: CASSLGNQPQHF
D: NA; V: TRBV28; size: NA; J: TRBJ1-1; DNA: TGTGCCAGCAGCCTGCGGGGGACCTACACTGAAGCTTTCTTT; CDR3: CASSLRGTYTEAFF
D: NA; V: TRBV2; size: NA; J: TRBJ2-1; DNA: TGTGCCAGCAGAGCGGACGTGCGCCCCTACAATGAGCAGTTCTTC; CDR3: CASRADVRPYNEQFF
D: NA; V: TRBV5-4; size: NA; J: TRBJ2-7; DNA: TGTGCCAGCAGCTTGAGACGGGAGCTCGGGTACGAGCAGTACTTC; CDR3: CASSLRRELGYEQYF
D: TRBD1; V: TRBV9; size: once; J: TRBJ1-2; DNA: TGTGCCAGCAGCGTAGGGGGACAGAACTATGGCTACACCTTC; CDR3: CASSVGGQNYGYTF
D: TRBD1; V: TRBV12-3/TRBV12-4; size: NA; J: TRBJ1-2; DNA: TGTGCCAGCAACAACAGGGGGTATTATGGCTACACCTTC; CDR3: CASNNRGYYGYTF
D: NA; V: TRBV30; size: once; J: TRBJ1-2; DNA: TGTGCCTGGAACGGCCAGGGGAACTATGGCTACACCTTC; CDR3: CAWNGQGNYGYTF
D: NA; V: TRBV3-1/TRBV3-2; size: NA; J: TRBJ2-1; DNA: TGTGCCAGCAGCTCAATAGCGACCCAGGCGGAGCAGTTCTTC; CDR3: CASSSIATQAEQFF
D: NA; V: TRBV25-1; size: NA; J: TRBJ1-3; DNA: TGTGCCAGCAGTGAATTAGTTGGGGGCGCCTCTGGAAACACCATATATTTT; CDR3: CASSELVGGASGNTIYF
D: NA; V: TRBV7-2; size: NA; J: TRBJ2-1; DNA: TGTGCCAGCTCGGGCGGGGTTTACAATGAGCAGTTCTTC; CDR3: CASSGGVYNEQFF
D: NA; V: TRBV4-2; size: NA; J: TRBJ2-5; DNA: TGTGCCAGCAGCCAAAAGGTGGGCGAGACCCAGTACTTC; CDR3: CASSQKVGETQYF
D: NA; V: TRBV18; size: NA; J: TRBJ2-5; DNA: TGTGCCAGCTCTCGAGGACAGATCCAAGAGACCCAGTACTTC; CDR3: CASSRGQIQETQYF
D: TRBD1; V: TRBV18; size: few; J: TRBJ2-5; DNA: TGTGCCAGCTCACTTATAGGGACAGTCCGAACAGAGACCCAGTACTTC; CDR3: CASSLIGTVRTETQYF
D: NA; V: TRBV7-8; size: NA; J: TRBJ2-1; DNA: TGTGCCAGCAGCTTGCGACTAGAGCAGTTCTTC; CDR3: CASSLRLEQFF
D: NA; V: TRBV19; size: NA; J: TRBJ2-7; DNA: TGTGCCAGTAGTCCCGGACAGTTTGTGGGCTCCTACGAGCAGTACTTC; CDR3: CASSPGQFVGSYEQYF
D: NA; V: TRBV5-1; size: NA; J: TRBJ2-6; DNA: TGCGCCAGCAGGGACCAGGGGACTGGGGCCAACGTCCTGACTTTC; CDR3: CASRDQGTGANVLTF
D: NA; V: TRBV5-5; size: NA; J: TRBJ2-1; DNA: TGTGCCAGCAGCTTTCGGGGCTCCTACAATGAGCAGTTCTTC; CDR3: CASSFRGSYNEQFF
D: TRBD1; V: TRBV27; size: NA; J: TRBJ2-6; DNA: TGTGCCAGCACCGACAGGGGAGCTGGGGCCAACGTCCTGACTTTC; CDR3: CASTDRGAGANVLTF
D: TRBD1; V: TRBV19; size: NA; J: TRBJ1-2; DNA: TGTGCCAGTAGGGACAGGGGGCTGTTACTTGACTATGGCTACACCTTC; CDR3: CASRDRGLLLDYGYTF
D: NA; V: TRBV5-1; size: NA; J: TRBJ2-7; DNA: TGCGCCAGCAGCTTGGGGACAAGATACGAGCAGTACTTC; CDR3: CASSLGTRYEQYF
D: NA; V: TRBV18; size: few; J: TRBJ2-7; DNA: TGTGCCAGCTCACCAGCTACCGGGTCTGTTGCCTACGAGCAGTACTTC; CDR3: CASSPATGSVAYEQYF
D: TRBD2; V: TRBV19; size: few; J: TRBJ2-3; DNA: TGTGCCAGTAGTCGGGGGACTAGACCGAGCACAGATACGCAGTATTTT; CDR3: CASSRGTRPSTDTQYF
D: NA; V: TRBV7-7; size: NA; J: TRBJ2-5; DNA: TGTGCCAGCAGCCCGACACAGGGACCCCAAGAGACCCAGTACTTC; CDR3: CASSPTQGPQETQYF
D: TRBD1; V: TRBV25-1; size: NA; J: TRBJ1-1; DNA: TGTGCCAGCAGTGAAGGAAGGGGGCGGGCTTTCTTT; CDR3: CASSEGRGRAFF
D: NA; V: TRBV30; size: NA; J: TRBJ2-5; DNA: TGTGCCTGGAGTGGACTTTCAATGGAGGAGACCCAGTACTTC; CDR3: CAWSGLSMEETQYF
D: TRBD1; V: TRBV16; size: NA; J: TRBJ1-1; DNA: TGTGCCAGCAGCACCACGGACAGGGTGGGGACTGAAGCTTTCTTT; CDR3: CASSTTDRVGTEAFF
D: TRBD1; V: TRBV2; size: NA; J: TRBJ1-6; DNA: TGTGCCAGCAGTCCCGCACAGGGGGCTATGGATTCACCCCTCCACTTT; CDR3: CASSPAQGAMDSPLHF
D: TRBD1; V: TRBV18; size: NA; J: TRBJ2-3; DNA: TGTGCCAGCTCGCGGACAGGGGCGGCAGATACGCAGTATTTT; CDR3: CASSRTGAADTQYF
D: TRBD1; V: TRBV5-8; size: once; J: TRBJ2-7; DNA: TGTGCCAGCAGCCGATCCCCGGGCAGGGGGTACGAGCAGTACTTC; CDR3: CASSRSPGRGYEQYF
D: NA; V: TRBV4-2; size: NA; J: TRBJ1-2; DNA: TGTGCCAGCAGGAGACAGTCGTCGTTGGACTATGGCTACACCTTC; CDR3: CASRRQSSLDYGYTF
D: TRBD1; V: TRBV6-5; size: NA; J: TRBJ1-2; DNA: TGTGCCAGCAGTTACGCCTCCGGGACAGGGCTGGGCTACACCTTC; CDR3: CASSYASGTGLGYTF
D: NA; V: TRBV7-6; size: NA; J: TRBJ1-5; DNA: TGTGCCAGCAGCTCAAGTACAGGGCCCCAGCATTTT; CDR3: CASSSSTGPQHF
D: NA; V: TRBV15; size: NA; J: TRBJ2-2; DNA: TGTGCCACCAGCAGCCTACGGGTGGGTCCCGGGGAGCTGTTTTTT; CDR3: CATSSLRVGPGELFF